This TCR beta chain emerged from a study of PD-1 blockade in classical Hodgkin lymphoma. Study observations and caveats: With respect to the repertoire differences, their causes, possibly disease activity or prior therapy, remain undefined. It was reported that newly diagnosed patients had less baseline TCR diversity than healthy donors.

Remarks on this clone: What it binds is unknown.

The data were produced by immunoSEQ multiplex PCR, yet TCRdb's version contains in-frame clones alone and is incomplete. The data hold several thousand clones, with 75% to 80% observed a single time. The V and J ends lost 4 bases and 6 bases, in that order; junction bases with no gene match: 5. Germline CDR1 SGHDT, CDR2 YYEEEE. CDR3 length equals 15 residues. Indicated time point: cycle 4 day 1 (C4D1), after more than five weeks of nivolumab. In every patient, relapse followed autologous stem cell transplantation, while exposure to brentuximab vedotin differed. The origin of this receptor is a human donor with classical Hodgkin lymphoma. This chain uses TRBV5-6 with TRBJ2-3; TRBD2 aligns across 13 bases. The specimen comprised peripheral blood mononuclear cells (PBMCs), sampled before the fourth cycle of nivolumab. As DNA, the CDR3 is TGTGCCAGCAGCATAACTAGCGGGGGGGTCGATACGCAGTATTTT. Translating it yields CASSITSGGVDTQYF.